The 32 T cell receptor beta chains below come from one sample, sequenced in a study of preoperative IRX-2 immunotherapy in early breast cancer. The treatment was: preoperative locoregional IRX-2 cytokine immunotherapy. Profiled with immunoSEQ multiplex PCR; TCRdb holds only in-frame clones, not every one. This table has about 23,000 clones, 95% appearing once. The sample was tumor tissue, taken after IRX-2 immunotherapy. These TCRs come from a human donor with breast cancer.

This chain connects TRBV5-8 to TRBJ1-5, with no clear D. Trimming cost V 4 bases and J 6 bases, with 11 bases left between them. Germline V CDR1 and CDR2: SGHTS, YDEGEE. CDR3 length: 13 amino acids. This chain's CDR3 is CASSLGRGQPQHF. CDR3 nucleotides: TGTGCCAGCAGCCTAGGACGAGGTCAGCCCCAGCATTTT.

The CDR3 DNA is TGTGCCAGCAGCTTACCCCGGACTGGTACCTACGAGCAGTACTTC. Translating gives CASSLPRTGTYEQYF. The V call is TRBV11-2, the J call TRBJ2-7; weak D call: TRBD2 (5 bases). Germline V gene lookup returns CDR1 SGHAT and CDR2 FQNNGV. CDR3 length equals 15 residues. Between the trimmed V and J ends, which lost 2 bases and 2 bases, there was a span of 13 bases.

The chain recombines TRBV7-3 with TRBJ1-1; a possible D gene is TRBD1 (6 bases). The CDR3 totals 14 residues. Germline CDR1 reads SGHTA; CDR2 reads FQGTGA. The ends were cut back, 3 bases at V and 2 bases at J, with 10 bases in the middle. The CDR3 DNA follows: TGTGCCAGCAGCTTGGGGGGCTCCAACACTGAAGCTTTCTTT. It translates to CASSLGGSNTEAFF. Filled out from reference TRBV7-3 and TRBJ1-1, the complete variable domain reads GAGVSQTPSNKVTEKGKYVELRCDPISGHTALYWYRQSLGQGPEFLIYFQGTGAADDSGLPNDRFFAVRPEGSVSTLKIQRTERGDSAVYLCASSLGGSNTEAFFGQGTRLTVV.

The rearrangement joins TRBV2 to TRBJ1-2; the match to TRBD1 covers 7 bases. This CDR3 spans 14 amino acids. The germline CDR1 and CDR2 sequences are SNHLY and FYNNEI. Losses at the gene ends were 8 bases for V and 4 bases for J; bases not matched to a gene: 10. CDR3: CASGLQGTLYGYTF. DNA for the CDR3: TGTGCCAGCGGCCTACAGGGGACCCTCTATGGCTACACCTTC.

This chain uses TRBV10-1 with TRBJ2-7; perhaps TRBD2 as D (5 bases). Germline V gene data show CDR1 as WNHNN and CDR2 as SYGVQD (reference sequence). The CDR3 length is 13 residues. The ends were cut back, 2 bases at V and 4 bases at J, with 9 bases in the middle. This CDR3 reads CASSEAPGYEQYF. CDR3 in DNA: TGCGCCAGCAGTGAGGCCCCGGGGTACGAGCAGTACTTC.

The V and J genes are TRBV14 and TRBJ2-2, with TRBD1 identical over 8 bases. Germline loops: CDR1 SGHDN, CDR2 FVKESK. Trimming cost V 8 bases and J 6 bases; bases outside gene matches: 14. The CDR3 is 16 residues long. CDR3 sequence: CASGYRYRGRAGELFF. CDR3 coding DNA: TGTGCCAGCGGGTACCGGTACAGGGGGAGAGCCGGGGAGCTGTTTTTT.

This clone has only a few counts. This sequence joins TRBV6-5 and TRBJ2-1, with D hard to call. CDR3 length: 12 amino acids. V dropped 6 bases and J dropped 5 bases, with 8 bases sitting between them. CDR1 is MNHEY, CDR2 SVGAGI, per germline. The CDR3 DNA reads TGTGCCAGCAGCTTACATAACAATGAGCAGTTCTTC. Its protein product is CASSLHNNEQFF.

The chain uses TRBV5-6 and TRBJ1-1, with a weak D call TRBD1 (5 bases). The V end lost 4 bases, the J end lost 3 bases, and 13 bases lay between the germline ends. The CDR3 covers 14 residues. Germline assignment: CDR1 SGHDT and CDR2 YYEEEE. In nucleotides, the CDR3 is TGTGCCAGCAGCCCCCGGGGGGGTGACACTGAAGCTTTCTTT. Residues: CASSPRGGDTEAFF.

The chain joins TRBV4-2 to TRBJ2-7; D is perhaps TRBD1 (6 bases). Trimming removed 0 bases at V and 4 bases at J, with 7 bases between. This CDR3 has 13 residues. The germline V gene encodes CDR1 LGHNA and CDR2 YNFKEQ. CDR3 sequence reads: CASSQDQGYEQYF. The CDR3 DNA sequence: TGTGCCAGCAGCCAAGATCAGGGGTACGAGCAGTACTTC.

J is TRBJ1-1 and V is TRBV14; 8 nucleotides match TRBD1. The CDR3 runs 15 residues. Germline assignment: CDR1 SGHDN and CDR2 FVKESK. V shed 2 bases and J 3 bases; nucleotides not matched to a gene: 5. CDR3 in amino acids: CASSQRQGRYTEAFF. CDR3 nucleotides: TGTGCCAGCAGCCAAAGACAGGGGCGTTACACTGAAGCTTTCTTT.

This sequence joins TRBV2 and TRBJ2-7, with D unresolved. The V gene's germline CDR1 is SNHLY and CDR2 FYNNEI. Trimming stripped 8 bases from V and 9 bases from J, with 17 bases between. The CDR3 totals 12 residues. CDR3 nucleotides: TGTGCCAGCCGTAGGGCCGCAGGCGGGCAGTACTTC. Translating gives CASRRAAGGQYF.

The CDR3 protein is CASSLGRDPYNEQFF. The CDR3 nucleotides read TGTGCCAGCAGTTTAGGACGGGACCCCTACAATGAGCAGTTCTTC. The chain joins TRBV6-1 to TRBJ2-1, with D perhaps given as TRBD1 or TRBD2 (5 bases each). The germline V and J ends were trimmed by 5 bases and 2 bases, with 13 bases remaining between them. Germline V gene lookup returns CDR1 MNHNS and CDR2 SASEGT. The CDR3 contains 15 residues.

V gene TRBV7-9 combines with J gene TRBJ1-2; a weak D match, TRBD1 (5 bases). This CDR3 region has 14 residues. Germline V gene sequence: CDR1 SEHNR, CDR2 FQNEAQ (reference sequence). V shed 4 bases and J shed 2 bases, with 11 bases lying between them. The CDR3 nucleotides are TGTGCCAGCAGCTCAGCAGGGAGGAACTATGGCTACACCTTC. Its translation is CASSSAGRNYGYTF.

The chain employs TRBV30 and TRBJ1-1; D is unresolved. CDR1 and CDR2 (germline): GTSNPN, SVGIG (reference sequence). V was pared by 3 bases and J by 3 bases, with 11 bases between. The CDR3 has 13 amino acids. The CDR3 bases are TGTGCCTGGAGCTACTCTGTGGACACTGAAGCTTTCTTT. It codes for CAWSYSVDTEAFF.

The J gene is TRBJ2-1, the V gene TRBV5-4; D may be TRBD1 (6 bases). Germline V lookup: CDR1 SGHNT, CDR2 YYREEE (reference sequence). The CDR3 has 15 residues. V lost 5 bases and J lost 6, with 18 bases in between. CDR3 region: CASSYGTGNINEQFF. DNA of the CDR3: TGTGCCAGCAGTTACGGAACAGGGAATATCAATGAGCAGTTCTTC.

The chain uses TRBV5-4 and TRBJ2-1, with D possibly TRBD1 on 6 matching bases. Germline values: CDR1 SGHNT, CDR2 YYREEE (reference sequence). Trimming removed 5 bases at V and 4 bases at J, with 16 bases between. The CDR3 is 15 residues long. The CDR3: CASRSRTERYNEQFF. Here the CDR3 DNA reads TGTGCCAGCAGGAGCAGGACAGAGAGGTACAATGAGCAGTTCTTC.

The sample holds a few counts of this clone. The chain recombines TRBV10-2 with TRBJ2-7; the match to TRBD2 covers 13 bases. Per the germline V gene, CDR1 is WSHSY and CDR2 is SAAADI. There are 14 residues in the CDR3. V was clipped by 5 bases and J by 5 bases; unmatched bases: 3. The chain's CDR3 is CASSQTSGRNEQYF. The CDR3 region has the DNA TGCGCCAGCAGTCAGACTAGCGGGAGGAACGAGCAGTACTTC.

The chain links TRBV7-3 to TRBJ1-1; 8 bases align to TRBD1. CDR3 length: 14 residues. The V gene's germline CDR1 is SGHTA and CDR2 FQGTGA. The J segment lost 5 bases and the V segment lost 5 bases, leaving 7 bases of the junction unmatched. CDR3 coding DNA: TGTGCCAGCAGCCTACAGGGGGAAGGTACTGAAGCTTTCTTT. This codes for CASSLQGEGTEAFF.

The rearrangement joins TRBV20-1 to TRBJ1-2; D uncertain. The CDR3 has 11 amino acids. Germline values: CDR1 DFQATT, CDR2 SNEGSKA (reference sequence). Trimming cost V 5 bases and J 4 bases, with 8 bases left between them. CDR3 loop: CSAPGFYGYTF. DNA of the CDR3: TGCAGTGCTCCGGGGTTCTATGGCTACACCTTC.

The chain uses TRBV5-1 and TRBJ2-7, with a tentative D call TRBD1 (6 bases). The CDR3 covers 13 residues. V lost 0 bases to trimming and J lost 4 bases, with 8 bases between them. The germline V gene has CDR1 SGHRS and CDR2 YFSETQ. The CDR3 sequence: CASSLVRGYEQYF. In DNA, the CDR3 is TGCGCCAGCAGCTTGGTCAGGGGATACGAGCAGTACTTC.

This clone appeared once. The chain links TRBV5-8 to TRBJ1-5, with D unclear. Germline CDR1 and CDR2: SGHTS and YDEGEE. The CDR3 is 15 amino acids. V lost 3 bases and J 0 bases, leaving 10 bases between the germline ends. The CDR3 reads CASSSPGLSNQPQHF. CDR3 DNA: TGTGCCAGCAGCTCCCCAGGACTTAGCAATCAGCCCCAGCATTTT. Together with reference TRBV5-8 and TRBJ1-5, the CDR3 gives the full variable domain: EAGVTQSPTHLIKTRGQQATLRCSPISGHTSVYWYQQALGLGLQFLLWYDEGEERNRGNFPPRFSGRQFPNYSSELNVNALELEDSALYLCASSSPGLSNQPQHFGDGTRLSIL.

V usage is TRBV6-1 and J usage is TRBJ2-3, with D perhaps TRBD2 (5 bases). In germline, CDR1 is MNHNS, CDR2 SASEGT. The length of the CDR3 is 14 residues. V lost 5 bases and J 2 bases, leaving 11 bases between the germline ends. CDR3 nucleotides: TGTGCCAGCAGTCTGACTACGACCACAGATACGCAGTATTTT. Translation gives CASSLTTTTDTQYF.

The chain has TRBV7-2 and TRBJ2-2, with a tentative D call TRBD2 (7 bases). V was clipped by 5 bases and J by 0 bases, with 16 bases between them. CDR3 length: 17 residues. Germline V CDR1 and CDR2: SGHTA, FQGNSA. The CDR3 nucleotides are TGTGCCAGCAGCCCTGGAGGGAGGGGGACGAACACCGGGGAGCTGTTTTTT. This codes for CASSPGGRGTNTGELFF.

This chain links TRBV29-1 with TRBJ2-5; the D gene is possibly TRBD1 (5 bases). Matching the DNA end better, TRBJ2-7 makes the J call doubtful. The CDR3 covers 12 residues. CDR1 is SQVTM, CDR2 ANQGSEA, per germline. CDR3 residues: CSVARTTHEQYF. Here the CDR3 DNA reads TGCAGCGTTGCGCGGACAACTCACGAGCAGTACTTC.

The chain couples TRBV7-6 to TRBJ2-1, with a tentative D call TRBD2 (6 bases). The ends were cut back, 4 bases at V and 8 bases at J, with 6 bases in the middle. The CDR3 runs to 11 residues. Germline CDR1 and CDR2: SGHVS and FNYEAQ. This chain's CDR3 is CASSWGDEQFF. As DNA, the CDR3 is TGTGCCAGCAGCTGGGGGGATGAGCAGTTCTTC.

The DNA of the CDR3 is TGTGCCAGCAGCTTAGATGGGGTTGGGGATACGCAGTATTTT. Translated, it gives CASSLDGVGDTQYF. The genes are TRBV7-9 and TRBJ2-3; D not resolved. The V gene lost 1 base and the J gene lost 6 bases, with 11 bases spanning the gap. Per germline, CDR1 SEHNR and CDR2 FQNEAQ (reference sequence). The CDR3 is made up of 14 amino acids.

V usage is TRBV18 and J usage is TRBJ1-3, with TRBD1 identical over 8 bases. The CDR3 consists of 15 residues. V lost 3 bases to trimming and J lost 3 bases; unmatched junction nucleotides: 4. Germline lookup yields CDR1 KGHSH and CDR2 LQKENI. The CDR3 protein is CASSPMTGVGNTIYF. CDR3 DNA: TGTGCCAGCTCACCCATGACAGGGGTTGGAAACACCATATATTTT.

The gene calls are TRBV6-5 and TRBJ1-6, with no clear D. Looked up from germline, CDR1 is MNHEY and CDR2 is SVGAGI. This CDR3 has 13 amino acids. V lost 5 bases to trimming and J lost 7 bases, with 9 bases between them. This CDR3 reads CASSLRANSPLHF. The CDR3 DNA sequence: TGTGCCAGCAGTCTACGAGCGAATTCACCCCTCCACTTT.

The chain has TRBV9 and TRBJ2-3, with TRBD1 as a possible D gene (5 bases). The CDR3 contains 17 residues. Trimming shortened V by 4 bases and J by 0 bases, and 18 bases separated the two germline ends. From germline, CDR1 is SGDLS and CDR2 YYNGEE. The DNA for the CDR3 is TGTGCCAGCAGCCCTCAGCAGGGCGCATTAAGCACAGATACGCAGTATTTT. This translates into CASSPQQGALSTDTQYF.

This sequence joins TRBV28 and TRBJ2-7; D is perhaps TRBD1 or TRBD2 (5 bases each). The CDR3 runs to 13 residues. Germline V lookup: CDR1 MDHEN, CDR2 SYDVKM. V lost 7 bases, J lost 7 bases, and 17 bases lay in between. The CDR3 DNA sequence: TGTGCCAGCACCGGGACCCAACCTCTGGAGCAGTACTTC. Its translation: CASTGTQPLEQYF.

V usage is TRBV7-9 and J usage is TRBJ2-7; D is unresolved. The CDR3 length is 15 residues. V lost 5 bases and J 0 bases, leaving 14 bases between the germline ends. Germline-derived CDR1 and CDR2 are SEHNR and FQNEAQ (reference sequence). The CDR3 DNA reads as TGTGCCAGCAGCCCCTTCGAGCCGAACTCCTACGAGCAGTACTTC. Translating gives CASSPFEPNSYEQYF.

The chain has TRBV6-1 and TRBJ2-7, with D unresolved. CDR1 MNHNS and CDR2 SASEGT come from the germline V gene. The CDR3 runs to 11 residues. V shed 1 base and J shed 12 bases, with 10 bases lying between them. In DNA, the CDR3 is TGTGCCAGCAGTGAAGGGTCGGAGTTGTACTTC. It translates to CASSEGSELYF.